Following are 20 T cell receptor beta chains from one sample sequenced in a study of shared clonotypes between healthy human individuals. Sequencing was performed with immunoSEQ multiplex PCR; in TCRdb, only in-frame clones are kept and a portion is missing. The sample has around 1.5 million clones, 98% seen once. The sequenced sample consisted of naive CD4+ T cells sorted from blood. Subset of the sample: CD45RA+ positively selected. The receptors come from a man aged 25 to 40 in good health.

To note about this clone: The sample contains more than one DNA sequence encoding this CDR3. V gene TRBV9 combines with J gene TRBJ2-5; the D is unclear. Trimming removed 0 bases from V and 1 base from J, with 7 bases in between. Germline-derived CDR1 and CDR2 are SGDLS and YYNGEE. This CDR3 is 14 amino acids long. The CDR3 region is CASSVAGRQETQYF. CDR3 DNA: TGTGCCAGCAGCGTAGCGGGCCGCCAAGAGACCCAGTACTTC. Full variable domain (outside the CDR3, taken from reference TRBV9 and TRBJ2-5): DSGVTQTPKHLITATGQRVTLRCSPRSGDLSVYWYQQSLDQGLQFLIQYYNGEERAKGNILERFSAQQFPDLHSELNLSSLELGDSALYFCASSVAGRQETQYFGPGTRLLVL.

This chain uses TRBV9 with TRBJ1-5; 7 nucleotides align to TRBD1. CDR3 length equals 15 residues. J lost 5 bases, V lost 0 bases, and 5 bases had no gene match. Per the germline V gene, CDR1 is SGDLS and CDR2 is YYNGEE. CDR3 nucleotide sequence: TGTGCCAGCAGCGTAGCTCCTGACAGGGATCAGCCCCAGCATTTT. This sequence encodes CASSVAPDRDQPQHF.

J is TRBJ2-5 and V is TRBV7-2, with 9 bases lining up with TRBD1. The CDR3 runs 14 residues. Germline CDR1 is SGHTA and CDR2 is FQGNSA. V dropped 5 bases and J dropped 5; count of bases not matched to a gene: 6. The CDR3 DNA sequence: TGTGCCAGCAGCGTAGGACAGGGGAGGGAGACCCAGTACTTC. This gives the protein CASSVGQGRETQYF. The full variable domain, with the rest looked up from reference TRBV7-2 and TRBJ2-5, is GAGVSQSPSNKVTEKGKDVELRCDPISGHTALYWYRQSLGQGLEFLIYFQGNSAPDKSGLPSDRFSAERTGGSVSTLTIQRTQQEDSAVYLCASSVGQGRETQYFGPGTRLLVL.

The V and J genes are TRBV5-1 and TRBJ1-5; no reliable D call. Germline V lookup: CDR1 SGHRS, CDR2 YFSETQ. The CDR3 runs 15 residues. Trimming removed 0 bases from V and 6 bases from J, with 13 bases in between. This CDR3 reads CASSLGGGEVQPQHF. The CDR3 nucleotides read TGCGCCAGCAGCTTGGGAGGCGGGGAAGTTCAGCCCCAGCATTTT.

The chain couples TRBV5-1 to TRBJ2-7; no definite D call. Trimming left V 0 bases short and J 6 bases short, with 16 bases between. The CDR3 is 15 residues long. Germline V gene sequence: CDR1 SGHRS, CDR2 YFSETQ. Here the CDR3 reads CASSLGPIFFGEQYF. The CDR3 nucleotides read TGCGCCAGCAGCTTGGGGCCGATTTTCTTCGGCGAGCAGTACTTC. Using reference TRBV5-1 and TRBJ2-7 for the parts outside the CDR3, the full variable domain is KAGVTQTPRYLIKTRGQQVTLSCSPISGHRSVSWYQQTPGQGLQFLFEYFSETQRNKGNFPGRFSGRQFSNSRSEMNVSTLELGDSALYLCASSLGPIFFGEQYFGPGTRLTVT.

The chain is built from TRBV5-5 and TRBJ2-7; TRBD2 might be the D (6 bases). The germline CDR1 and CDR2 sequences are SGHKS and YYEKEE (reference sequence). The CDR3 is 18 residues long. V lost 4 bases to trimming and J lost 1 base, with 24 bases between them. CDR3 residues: CASSARHETTSRSYEQYF. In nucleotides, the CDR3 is TGTGCCAGCAGCGCACGACACGAAACGACTAGTCGGTCCTACGAGCAGTACTTC.

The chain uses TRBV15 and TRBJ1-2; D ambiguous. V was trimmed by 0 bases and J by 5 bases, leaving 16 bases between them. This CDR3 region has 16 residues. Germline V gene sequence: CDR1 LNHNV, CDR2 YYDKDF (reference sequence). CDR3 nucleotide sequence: TGTGCCACCAGCAGAGAGAGGGCCGGGCAGCGGTATGGCTACACCTTC. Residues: CATSRERAGQRYGYTF.

The CDR3 coding sequence is TGTGCCAGCAGCTTAGCGGGAGCAGGGGTCTCCTACGAGCAGTACTTC. Amino acids: CASSLAGAGVSYEQYF. The chain is built from TRBV7-6 and TRBJ2-7, with a weak D call TRBD1 (6 bases). The CDR3 spans 16 residues. Germline-derived CDR1 and CDR2 are SGHVS and FNYEAQ. V gave up 0 bases and J gave up 0 bases, with 12 bases separating them.

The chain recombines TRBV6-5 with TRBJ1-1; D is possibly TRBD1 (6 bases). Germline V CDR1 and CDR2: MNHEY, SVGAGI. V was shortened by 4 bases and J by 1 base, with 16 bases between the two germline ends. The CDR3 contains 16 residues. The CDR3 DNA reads TGTGCCAGCAGTTTTACCGGGACACCTAAGAACACTGAAGCTTTCTTT. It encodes CASSFTGTPKNTEAFF.

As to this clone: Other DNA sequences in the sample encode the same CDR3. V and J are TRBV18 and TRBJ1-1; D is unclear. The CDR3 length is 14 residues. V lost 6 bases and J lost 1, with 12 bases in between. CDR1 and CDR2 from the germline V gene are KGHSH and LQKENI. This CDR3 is CASSPLGANTEAFF. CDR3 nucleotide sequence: TGTGCCAGCTCCCCGCTGGGCGCGAACACTGAAGCTTTCTTT.

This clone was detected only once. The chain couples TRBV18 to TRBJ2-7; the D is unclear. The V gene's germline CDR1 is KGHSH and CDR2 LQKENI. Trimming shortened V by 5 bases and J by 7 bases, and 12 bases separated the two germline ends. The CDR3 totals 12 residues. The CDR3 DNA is TGTGCCAGCTCATCGACTCCGTCGGAGCAGTACTTC. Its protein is CASSSTPSEQYF.

The CDR3 loop reads CASSVNRVGNTEAFF. The CDR3 bases are TGCGCCAGCAGCGTGAATCGTGTGGGGAACACTGAAGCTTTCTTT. The rearrangement links TRBV5-1 to TRBJ1-1; D gene ambiguous. V was cut by 4 bases and J by 1 base, with 14 bases left in between. The V gene's germline CDR1 is SGHRS and CDR2 YFSETQ. The CDR3 has 15 residues.

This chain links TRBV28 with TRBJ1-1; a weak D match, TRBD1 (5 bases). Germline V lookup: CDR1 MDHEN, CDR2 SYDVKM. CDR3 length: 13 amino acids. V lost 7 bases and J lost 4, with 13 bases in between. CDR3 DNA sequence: TGTGCCAGCATGACCTCGACAGTCACTGAAGCTTTCTTT. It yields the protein CASMTSTVTEAFF.

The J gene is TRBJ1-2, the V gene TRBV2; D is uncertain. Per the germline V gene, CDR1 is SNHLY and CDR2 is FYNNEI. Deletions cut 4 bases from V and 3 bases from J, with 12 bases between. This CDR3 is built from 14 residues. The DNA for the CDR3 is TGTGCCAGCAGTGTACAAGGGCAGGACTATGGCTACACCTTC. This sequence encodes CASSVQGQDYGYTF.

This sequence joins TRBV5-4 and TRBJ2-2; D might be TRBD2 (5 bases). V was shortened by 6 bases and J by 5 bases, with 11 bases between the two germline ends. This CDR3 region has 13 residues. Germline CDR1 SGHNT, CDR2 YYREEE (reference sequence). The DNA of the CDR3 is TGTGCCAGCACCCCGTGGGAGACCGGGGAGCTGTTTTTT. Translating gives CASTPWETGELFF. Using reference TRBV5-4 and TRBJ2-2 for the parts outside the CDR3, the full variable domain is ETGVTQSPTHLIKTRGQQVTLRCSSQSGHNTVSWYQQALGQGPQFIFQYYREEENGRGNFPPRFSGLQFPNYSSELNVNALELDDSALYLCASTPWETGELFFGEGSRLTVL.

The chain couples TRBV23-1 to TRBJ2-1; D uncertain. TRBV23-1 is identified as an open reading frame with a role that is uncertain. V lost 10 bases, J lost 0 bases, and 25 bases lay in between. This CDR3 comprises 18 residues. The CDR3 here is CATPEQGVDYSSYNEQFF. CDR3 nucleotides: TGCGCCACACCTGAACAAGGCGTGGATTATAGCTCCTACAATGAGCAGTTCTTC.

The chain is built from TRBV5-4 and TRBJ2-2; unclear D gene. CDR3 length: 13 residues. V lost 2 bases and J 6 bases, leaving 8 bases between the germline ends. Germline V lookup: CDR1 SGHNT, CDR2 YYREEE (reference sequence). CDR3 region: CASSLGLSGELFF. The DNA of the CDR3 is TGTGCCAGCAGCTTAGGGCTTTCCGGGGAGCTGTTTTTT. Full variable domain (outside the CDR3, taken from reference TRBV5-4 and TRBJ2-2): ETGVTQSPTHLIKTRGQQVTLRCSSQSGHNTVSWYQQALGQGPQFIFQYYREEENGRGNFPPRFSGLQFPNYSSELNVNALELDDSALYLCASSLGLSGELFFGEGSRLTVL.

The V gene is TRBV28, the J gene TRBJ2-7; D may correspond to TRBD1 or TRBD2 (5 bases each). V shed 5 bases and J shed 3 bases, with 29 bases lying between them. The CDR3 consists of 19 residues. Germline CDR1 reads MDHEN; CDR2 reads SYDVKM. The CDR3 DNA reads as TGTGCCAGCAGTATGAAGGGCCGGGGCCGTCGGGGTTATGACTACGAGCAGTACTTC. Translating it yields CASSMKGRGRRGYDYEQYF.

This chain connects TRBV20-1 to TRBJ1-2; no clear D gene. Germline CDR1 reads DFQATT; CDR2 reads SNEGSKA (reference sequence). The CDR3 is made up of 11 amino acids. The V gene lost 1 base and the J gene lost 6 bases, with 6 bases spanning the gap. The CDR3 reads CSARGANGYTF. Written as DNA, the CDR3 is TGCAGTGCTAGAGGGGCCAATGGCTACACCTTC.

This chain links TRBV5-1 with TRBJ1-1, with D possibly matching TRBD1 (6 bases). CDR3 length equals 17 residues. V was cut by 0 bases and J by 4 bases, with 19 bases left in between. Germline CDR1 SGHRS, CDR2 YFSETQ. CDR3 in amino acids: CASSLGSGAPVTTEAFF. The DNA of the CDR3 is TGCGCCAGCAGCTTGGGGTCGGGGGCTCCGGTGACCACTGAAGCTTTCTTT.